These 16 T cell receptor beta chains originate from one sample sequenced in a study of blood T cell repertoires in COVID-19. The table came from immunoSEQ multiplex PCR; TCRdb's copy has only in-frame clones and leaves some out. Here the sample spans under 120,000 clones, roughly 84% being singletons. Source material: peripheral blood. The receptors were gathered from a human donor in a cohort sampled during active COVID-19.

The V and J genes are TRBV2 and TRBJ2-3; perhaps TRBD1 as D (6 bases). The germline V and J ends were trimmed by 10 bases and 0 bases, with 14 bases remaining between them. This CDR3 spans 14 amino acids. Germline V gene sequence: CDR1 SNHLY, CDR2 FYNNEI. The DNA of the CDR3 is TGTGCCACCGCGGACAGAACTAGCACAGATACGCAGTATTTT. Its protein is CATADRTSTDTQYF.

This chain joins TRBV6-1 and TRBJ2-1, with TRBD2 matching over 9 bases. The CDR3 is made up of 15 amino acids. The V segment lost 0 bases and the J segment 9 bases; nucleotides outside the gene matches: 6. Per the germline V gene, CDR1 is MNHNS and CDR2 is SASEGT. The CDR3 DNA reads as TGTGCCAGCAGTGAAGCTGATAGCGGGAGAGGTGAGCAGTTCTTC. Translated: CASSEADSGRGEQFF.

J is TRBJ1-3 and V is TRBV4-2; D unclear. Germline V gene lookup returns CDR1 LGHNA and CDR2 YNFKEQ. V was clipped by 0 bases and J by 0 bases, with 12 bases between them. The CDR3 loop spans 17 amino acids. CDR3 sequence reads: CASSQDVARNSGNTIYF. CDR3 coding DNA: TGTGCCAGCAGCCAAGATGTCGCCAGAAACTCTGGAAACACCATATATTTT.

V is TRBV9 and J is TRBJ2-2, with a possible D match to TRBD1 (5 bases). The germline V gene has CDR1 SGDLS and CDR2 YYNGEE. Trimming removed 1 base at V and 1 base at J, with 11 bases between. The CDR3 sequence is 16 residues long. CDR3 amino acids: CASSVNPGMNTGELFF. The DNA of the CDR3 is TGTGCCAGCAGCGTAAATCCAGGGATGAACACCGGGGAGCTGTTTTTT.

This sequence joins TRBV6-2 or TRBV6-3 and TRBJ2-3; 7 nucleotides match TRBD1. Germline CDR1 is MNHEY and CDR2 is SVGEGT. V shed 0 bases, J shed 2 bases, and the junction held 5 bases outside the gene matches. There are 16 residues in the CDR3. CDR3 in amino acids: CASSYSGTELTDTQYF. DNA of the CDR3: TGTGCCAGCAGTTACTCGGGGACAGAACTCACAGATACGCAGTATTTT.

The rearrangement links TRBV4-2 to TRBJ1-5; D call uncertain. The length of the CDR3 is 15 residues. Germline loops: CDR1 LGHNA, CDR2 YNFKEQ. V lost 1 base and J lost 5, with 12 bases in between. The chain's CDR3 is CASSQAHREDQPQHF. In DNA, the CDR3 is TGTGCCAGCAGCCAAGCCCACCGGGAGGATCAGCCCCAGCATTTT.

The CDR3 DNA follows: TGCAGCGTGAGGACTAGCGGATCAAACATTCAGTACTTC. Translated: CSVRTSGSNIQYF. The gene calls are TRBV29-1 and TRBJ2-4; 10 nucleotides match TRBD2. The germline gives CDR1 SQVTM, CDR2 ANQGSEA. This CDR3 has 13 residues. Trimming cost V 6 bases and J 6 bases; bases outside gene matches: 5.

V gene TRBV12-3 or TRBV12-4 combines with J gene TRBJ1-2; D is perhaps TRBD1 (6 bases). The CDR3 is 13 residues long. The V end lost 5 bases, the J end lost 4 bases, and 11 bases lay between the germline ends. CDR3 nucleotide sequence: TGTGCCAGCAGTGCACAGGGTGGCTATGGCTACACCTTC. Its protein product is CASSAQGGYGYTF.

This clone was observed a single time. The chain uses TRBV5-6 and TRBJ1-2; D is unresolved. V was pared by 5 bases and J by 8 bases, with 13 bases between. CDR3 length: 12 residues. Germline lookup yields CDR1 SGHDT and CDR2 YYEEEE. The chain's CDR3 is CASSLARVGYTF. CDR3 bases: TGTGCCAGCAGTCTTGCGAGGGTAGGCTACACCTTC.

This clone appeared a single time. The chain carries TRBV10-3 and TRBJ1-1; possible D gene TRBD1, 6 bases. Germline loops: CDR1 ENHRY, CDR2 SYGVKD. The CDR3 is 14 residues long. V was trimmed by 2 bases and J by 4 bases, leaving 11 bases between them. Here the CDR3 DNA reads TGTGCCATCAGTGAGGCAGGGACAACCACTGAAGCTTTCTTT. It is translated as CAISEAGTTTEAFF.

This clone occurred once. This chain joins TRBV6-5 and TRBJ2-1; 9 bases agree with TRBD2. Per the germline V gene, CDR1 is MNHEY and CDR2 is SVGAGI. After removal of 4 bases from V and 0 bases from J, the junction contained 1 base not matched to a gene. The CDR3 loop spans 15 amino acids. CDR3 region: CASSSTSGSYNEQFF. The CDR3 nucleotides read TGTGCCAGCAGTTCGACTAGCGGCTCCTACAATGAGCAGTTCTTC.

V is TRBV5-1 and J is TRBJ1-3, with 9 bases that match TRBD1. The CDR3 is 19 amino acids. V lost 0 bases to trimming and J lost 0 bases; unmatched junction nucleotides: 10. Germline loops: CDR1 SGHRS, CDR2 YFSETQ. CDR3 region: CASSLDPSGTGRSGNTIYF. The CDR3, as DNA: TGCGCCAGCAGCTTGGACCCCTCCGGGACAGGGCGCTCTGGAAACACCATATATTTT.

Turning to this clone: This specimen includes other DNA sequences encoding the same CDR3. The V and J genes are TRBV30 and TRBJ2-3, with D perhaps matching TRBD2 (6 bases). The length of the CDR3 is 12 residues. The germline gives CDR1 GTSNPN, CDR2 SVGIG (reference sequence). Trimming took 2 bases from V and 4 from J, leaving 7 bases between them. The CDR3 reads CAWSPGADTQYF. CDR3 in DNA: TGTGCCTGGAGTCCGGGGGCAGATACGCAGTATTTT.

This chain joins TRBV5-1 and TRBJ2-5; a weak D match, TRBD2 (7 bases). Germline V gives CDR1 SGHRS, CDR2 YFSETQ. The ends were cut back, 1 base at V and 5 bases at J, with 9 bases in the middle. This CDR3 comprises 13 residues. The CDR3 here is CASSLRGGETQYF. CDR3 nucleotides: TGCGCCAGCAGCTTGAGGGGGGGCGAGACCCAGTACTTC.

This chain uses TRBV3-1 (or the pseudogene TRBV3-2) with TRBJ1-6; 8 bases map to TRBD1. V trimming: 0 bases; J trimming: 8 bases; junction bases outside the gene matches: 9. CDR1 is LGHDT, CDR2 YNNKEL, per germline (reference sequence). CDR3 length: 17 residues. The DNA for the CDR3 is TGTGCCAGCAGCCAAGATTGGCGAGACAGGGGTGATTCACCCCTCCACTTT. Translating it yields CASSQDWRDRGDSPLHF.

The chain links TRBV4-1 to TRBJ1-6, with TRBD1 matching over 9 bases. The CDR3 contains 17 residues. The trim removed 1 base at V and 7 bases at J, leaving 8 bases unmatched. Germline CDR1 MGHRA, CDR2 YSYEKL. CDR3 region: CASSQGPPGQGNSPLHF. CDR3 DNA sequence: TGCGCCAGCAGCCAAGGTCCCCCGGGACAGGGAAATTCACCCCTCCACTTT.